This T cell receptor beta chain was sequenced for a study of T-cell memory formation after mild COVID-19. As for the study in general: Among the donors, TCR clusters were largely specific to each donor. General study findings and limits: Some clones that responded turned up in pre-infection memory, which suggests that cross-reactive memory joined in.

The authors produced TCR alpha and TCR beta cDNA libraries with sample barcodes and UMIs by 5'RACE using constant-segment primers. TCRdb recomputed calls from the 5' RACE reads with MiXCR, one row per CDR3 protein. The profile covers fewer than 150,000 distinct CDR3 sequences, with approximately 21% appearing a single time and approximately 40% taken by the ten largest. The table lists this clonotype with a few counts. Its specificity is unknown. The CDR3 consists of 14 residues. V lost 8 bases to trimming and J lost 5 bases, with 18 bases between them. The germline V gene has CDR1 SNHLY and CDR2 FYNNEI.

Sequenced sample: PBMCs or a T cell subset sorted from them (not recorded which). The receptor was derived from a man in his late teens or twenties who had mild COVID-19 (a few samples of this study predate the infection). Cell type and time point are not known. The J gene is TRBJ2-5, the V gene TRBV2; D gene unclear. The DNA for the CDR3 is TGTGCCAGCGGTTTAGGTGGGATTGGGGAGACCCAGTACTTC. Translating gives CASGLGGIGETQYF.